The 11 T cell receptor beta chains in this list originate from one sample, sequenced in a study of T-cell reconstitution after alpha-beta-depleted transplantation in children. As it was prepared, the TCRbeta library received unique molecular identifiers. In TCRdb, the PCR reads were re-called with MiXCR into one record per CDR3 protein. The sample lists 150,000 to 250,000 distinct CDR3 sequences, just over 14% occurring once. The sequenced sample was PBMCs from the stem cell graft donor, obtained from the stem cell graft. The origin of the receptors is a human donor who donated a stem cell graft to a child with acute lymphoblastic leukemia.

This clonotype has a single count. This may be a read error: a much more frequent sequence differs by one nucleotide. The chain links TRBV10-2 to TRBJ2-7; TRBD2 aligns across 8 bases. Germline CDR1 WSHSY, CDR2 SAAADI. The CDR3 totals 11 residues. CDR3 loop: CVSRAGRDLYF. DNA for the CDR3: TGCGTCAGCAGAGCCGGGAGGGATTTGTACTTC.

This chain uses TRBV12-3 or TRBV12-4 with TRBJ2-7; perhaps TRBD2 as D (5 bases). The V and J ends lost 6 bases and 7 bases respectively, with 19 bases between them. The CDR3 has 14 residues. The DNA of the CDR3 is TGTGCCAGCAGACTTACCGGGAAGACGCGGGAGCAGTACTTC. It encodes CASRLTGKTREQYF.

This clonotype was counted ten times or more. The CDR3 region has the DNA TGCAGTGCCACCGGGACAGCCTTCTACGAGCAGTACTTC. The encoded protein is CSATGTAFYEQYF. The V and J genes are TRBV20-1 and TRBJ2-7, with TRBD1 identical over 7 bases. The CDR3 length is 13 residues. V trimming: 6 bases; J trimming: 3 bases; junction bases outside the gene matches: 8. Looked up from germline, CDR1 is DFQATT and CDR2 is SNEGSKA (reference sequence).

This clonotype was detected many times. The genes are TRBV5-4 and TRBJ2-5, with 7 positions matching TRBD1. The CDR3 sequence is 14 residues long. The germline gives CDR1 SGHNT, CDR2 YYREEE (reference sequence). V trimming: 5 bases; J trimming: 1 base; junction bases outside the gene matches: 5. CDR3: CASRPDRAQETQYF. The CDR3 bases are TGTGCCAGCAGACCAGACAGGGCCCAAGAGACCCAGTACTTC.

This clonotype was seen repeatedly, ten times or more. The chain recombines TRBV12-3 or TRBV12-4 with TRBJ1-2; D is unresolved. Trimming stripped 2 bases from V and 6 bases from J, with 4 bases between. This CDR3 has 11 residues. This CDR3 reads CASSLLDGYTF. DNA for the CDR3: TGTGCCAGCAGTTTACTTGATGGCTACACCTTC.

This clonotype was detected ten times or more. The rearrangement uses TRBV27 and TRBJ2-2, with TRBD2 matching over 8 bases. This CDR3 has 17 residues. Trimming cost V 5 bases and J 5 bases; bases outside gene matches: 13. Germline V lookup: CDR1 MNHEY, CDR2 SMNVEV (reference sequence). CDR3 sequence reads: CASSTRTSRDPTGELFF. CDR3 nucleotides: TGTGCCAGCAGTACCCGGACTAGCAGGGATCCAACCGGGGAGCTGTTTTTT.

The CDR3 DNA follows: TGTGCCGTTTTCGGTTGGGGGCGACAGGGGCGGATTGAGCAGTTCTTC. Translating it yields CAVFGWGRQGRIEQFF. The rearrangement joins TRBV11-2 to TRBJ2-1, with 8 bases aligning to TRBD1. The V gene end was trimmed by 11 bases and the J gene end by 9 bases; junction bases not matched to a gene: 21. CDR3 length equals 16 residues. Germline CDR1 is SGHAT and CDR2 is FQNNGV.

Many counts were recorded for this clonotype. The junction departs from the called germline gene at one end, perhaps through a read error. The genes are TRBV7-7 and TRBJ2-3; D is unresolved. Germline V gives CDR1 SSHAT, CDR2 FNYEAQ (reference sequence). The CDR3 is 15 amino acids. CDR3 loop: CASSLLADSTDTQYF. For the CDR3, the DNA is TGTGCTAGCAGCTTGCTTGCGGATAGCACAGATACGCAGTATTTT. The full variable domain, completed using reference TRBV7-7 and TRBJ2-3, is GAGVSQSPRYKVTKRGQDVTLRCDPISSHATLYWYQQALGQGPEFLTYFNYEAQPDKSGLPSDRFSAERPEGSISTLTIQRTEQRDSAMYRCASSLLADSTDTQYFGPGTRLTVL.

This clonotype was counted at least ten times. This chain connects TRBV12-3 or TRBV12-4 to TRBJ2-2, with D possibly matching TRBD2 (6 bases). The CDR3 is 16 amino acids. V dropped 2 bases and J dropped 6 bases, with 16 bases sitting between them. The CDR3 is CASSLWKSGLAGELFF. The CDR3 DNA sequence: TGTGCCAGCAGTTTATGGAAAAGCGGGTTGGCCGGGGAGCTGTTTTTT.

The chain is built from TRBV10-1 and TRBJ2-2, with TRBD2 matching 9 bases. The CDR3 spans 14 residues. Germline trimming cut 8 bases from V and 5 bases from J; bases unmatched to any gene: 6. Germline V gene sequence: CDR1 WNHNN, CDR2 SYGVQD (reference sequence). The CDR3, as DNA: TGCGCCAGCGGAAGGCTAGCGGGAACCGGGGAGCTGTTTTTT. Translated, it gives CASGRLAGTGELFF.

This clonotype has a count of ten or more. The chain is built from TRBV5-1 and TRBJ1-4; D uncertain. V lost 4 bases and J 1 base, leaving 14 bases between the germline ends. Germline loops: CDR1 SGHRS, CDR2 YFSETQ. The CDR3 extends over 16 amino acids. The CDR3 DNA sequence: TGCGCCAGCAGCCTAAGGGTCGCTGGAACTAATGAAAAACTGTTTTTT. Encoded protein: CASSLRVAGTNEKLFF.